This T cell receptor (beta chain) comes out of a study of blood T cell repertoires in COVID-19 (dated by TCRdb to about 2020). A note on the overall study: Collaborator samples came from the United States, Italy and Spain and covered acute and convalescent phases of COVID-19. The repertoires were released in a freely available public database intended as a resource for research on the immune response to SARS-CoV-2. Samples came from the ongoing ImmuneRACE study (first 160 participants) plus 1,254 subjects from 6 global collaborators. HLA class I and class II types, where available, came from metadata supplied by the sample provider rather than from assay-based typing. The material from the prospective study consisted of cDNA or gDNA derived from T cells, B-cell-depleted T cells, or PBMCs. The sample metadata nearly always contained a de-identified subject ID, COVID-19 status, age in years and sex. The dataset comprised deeply sampled blood TCRbeta repertoires from subjects exposed to, actively infected with, or recovered from COVID-19.

A remark on this clone: Its cognate antigen has yet to be identified. Base quality data are lacking; no much larger clone is found one base away.

TCRbeta CDR3 regions were amplified from genomic DNA using the immunoSEQ Assay, a bias-controlled multiplex PCR. Per the original workflow: The number of nucleated cells in each sample was estimated from the amplification of reference gene primers within the assay. To quantify the absolute abundance of each unique TCRbeta CDR3 rearrangement, sequence reads were collapsed and filtered. For each sample, productive Simpson clonality was calculated as the square root of Simpson's diversity index over productive rearrangements. This is the immuneACCESS table as TCRdb keeps it, with only in-frame sequences that have V and J called. A part of the clones is gone; compared with another copy, unresolved V genes explain less than half, and the rest is unexplained. The D gene and trimming were derived from the DNA, and the V and J assignments and clone size from that table. In all, the sample holds 250,000 or so clones, and approximately 84% of those were seen once. Clones ranked in the top ten supply 4% of the sample.

Whole blood was collected in K2EDTA tubes by collaborating institutions according to the institutions' own protocols. Collaborator samples were shipped for TCRbeta analysis as frozen whole blood, isolated PBMCs, or DNA extracted from either sample type. The full study reports these points: How much clinical and demographic metadata was included differed by source and by participant, and the metadata was provided uncurated.

The germline V gene gives CDR1 as SNHLY and CDR2 as FYNNEI. The CDR3 has 12 amino acids, counting the end cysteine and phenylalanine. The only DNA kept is the CDR3, 36 bases in frame from the first base. V and J are truncated by 6 bases and 0 bases respectively, leaving an intervening sequence of 6 bases. This sequence was found in a man aged 50 or older with acute or convalescent COVID-19. The chain employs TRBV2 and TRBJ2-7; no D gene is confidently identified. The sequencing sample was made of peripheral blood. The nucleotide sequence is TGTGCCAGCAGCGAGAGCTCCTACGAGCAGTACTTC. This sequence encodes CASSESSYEQYF.